Listed here are 8 T cell receptor beta chains from one sample, sequenced in a study of cytomegalovirus exposure and HLA in healthy donors. The study ran its PCR with 60 Vbeta and 13 Jbeta primers. Method: immunoSEQ multiplex PCR; TCRdb's copy keeps in-frame clones and lacks some. The repertoire holds around 88,000 clones, with roughly 80% as singletons. Sequenced sample: PBMCs. These receptors came from a man aged 50 to 59 in good health and CMV-seropositive.

The chain links TRBV7-2 to TRBJ2-2; TRBD2 matches at 14 bases. V was pared by 7 bases and J by 0 bases, with 7 bases of the junction left unmatched. Germline loops: CDR1 SGHTA, CDR2 FQGNSA. CDR3 length: 18 residues. As DNA, the CDR3 is TGTGCCAGCACCACACTGGGACTAGCGGGGGCGAACACCGGGGAGCTGTTTTTT. Its protein is CASTTLGLAGANTGELFF.

The rearrangement joins TRBV5-6 to TRBJ2-7; 8 bases map to TRBD1. Germline CDR1 SGHDT, CDR2 YYEEEE. V lost 4 bases and J lost 1; bases outside the gene matches: 10. CDR3 length equals 16 residues. The CDR3 protein is CASSSPGGQASYEQYF. In DNA form, the CDR3 reads TGTGCCAGCAGCAGCCCTGGGGGACAGGCTTCCTACGAGCAGTACTTC. Full variable domain (remainder filled in from reference TRBV5-6 and TRBJ2-7): DAGVTQSPTHLIKTRGQQVTLRCSPKSGHDTVSWYQQALGQGPQFIFQYYEEEERQRGNFPDRFSGHQFPNYSSELNVNALLLGDSALYLCASSSPGGQASYEQYFGPGTRLTVT.

The rearrangement links TRBV4-3 to TRBJ1-1; 8 bases line up with TRBD1. This CDR3 comprises 16 residues. V was clipped by 0 bases and J by 8 bases; unmatched bases: 11. In germline, CDR1 is LGHNA, CDR2 YSLEER. CDR3 sequence reads: CASSQDYPRTGREAFF. For the CDR3, the DNA is TGCGCCAGCAGCCAAGATTATCCCCGGACAGGGAGAGAAGCTTTCTTT.

The genes are TRBV6-4 and TRBJ2-1; D is possibly TRBD1 (6 bases). Germline V gene lookup returns CDR1 MRHNA and CDR2 SNTAGT. This CDR3 has 15 residues. V lost 3 bases and J lost 10, with 19 bases in between. CDR3 in amino acids: CASSEGQSARAEQFF. For the CDR3, the DNA is TGTGCCAGCAGTGAAGGACAGAGCGCCCGGGCAGAGCAGTTCTTC.

V usage is TRBV11-1 and J usage is TRBJ1-2; TRBD1 agrees at 9 bases. J lost 6 bases, V lost 5 bases, and 7 bases had no gene match. This CDR3 has 14 amino acids. CDR1 and CDR2 from the germline V gene are SGHAT and FQDESV (reference sequence). The CDR3 DNA reads as TGTGCCAGCAGCATGTGGGACAGGGTGAATGGCTACACCTTC. It specifies CASSMWDRVNGYTF.

The rearrangement uses TRBV5-1 and TRBJ1-1; 7 positions match TRBD1. CDR1 SGHRS and CDR2 YFSETQ come from the germline V gene. The CDR3 covers 14 residues. The V segment lost 4 bases and the J segment 5 bases; nucleotides outside the gene matches: 8. CDR3 coding DNA: TGCGCCAGCAGCCTTGGAACAGGGGAGACTGAAGCTTTCTTT. It translates to CASSLGTGETEAFF.

This chain joins TRBV25-1 and TRBJ2-5; 8 bases match TRBD1. The DNA end is more similar to TRBJ2-7, so the J call may be wrong. Germline V lookup: CDR1 MGHDK, CDR2 SYGVNS. The length of the CDR3 is 16 residues. In nucleotides, the CDR3 is TGTGCCAGCAGTGAAGCGGGTCAGGGGGCTGTCTACGAGCAGTACTTC. This gives the protein CASSEAGQGAVYEQYF.

V is TRBV9 and J is TRBJ1-2; D gene unclear. The CDR3 loop spans 15 amino acids. Deletions cut 0 bases from V and 0 bases from J, with 9 bases between. Germline loops: CDR1 SGDLS, CDR2 YYNGEE. The DNA of the CDR3 is TGTGCCAGCAGCGTAGTCGACACTCCTAACTATGGCTACACCTTC. Protein product: CASSVVDTPNYGYTF.